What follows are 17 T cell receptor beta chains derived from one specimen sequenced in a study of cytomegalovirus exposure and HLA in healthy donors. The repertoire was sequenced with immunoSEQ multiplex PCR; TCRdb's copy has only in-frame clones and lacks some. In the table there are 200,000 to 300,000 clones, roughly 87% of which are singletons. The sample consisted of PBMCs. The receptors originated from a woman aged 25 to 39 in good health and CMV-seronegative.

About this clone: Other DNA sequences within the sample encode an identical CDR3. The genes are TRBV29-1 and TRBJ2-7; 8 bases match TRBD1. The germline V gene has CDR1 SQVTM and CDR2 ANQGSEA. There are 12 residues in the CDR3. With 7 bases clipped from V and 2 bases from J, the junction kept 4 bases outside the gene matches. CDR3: CSGGTGAYEQYF. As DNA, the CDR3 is TGCAGCGGAGGGACAGGAGCCTACGAGCAGTACTTC.

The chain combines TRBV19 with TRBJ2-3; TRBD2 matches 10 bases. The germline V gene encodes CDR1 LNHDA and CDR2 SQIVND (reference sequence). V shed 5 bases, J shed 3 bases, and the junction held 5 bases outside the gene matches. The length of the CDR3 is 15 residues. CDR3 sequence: CASSWGTSVTDTQYF. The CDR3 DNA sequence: TGTGCCAGTAGTTGGGGGACTAGCGTGACAGATACGCAGTATTTT.

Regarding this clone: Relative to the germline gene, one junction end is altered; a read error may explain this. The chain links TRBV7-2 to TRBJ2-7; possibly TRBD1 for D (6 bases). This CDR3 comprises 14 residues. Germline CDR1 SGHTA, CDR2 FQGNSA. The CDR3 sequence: CASTLIGGEYEQYF. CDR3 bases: TGTGCCAGCACCTTAATTGGGGGCGAATACGAGCAGTACTTC.

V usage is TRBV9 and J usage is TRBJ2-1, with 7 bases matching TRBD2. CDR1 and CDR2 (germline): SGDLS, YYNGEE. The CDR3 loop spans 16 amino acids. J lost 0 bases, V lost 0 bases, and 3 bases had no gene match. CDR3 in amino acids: CASSVGGRASYNEQFF. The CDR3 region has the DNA TGTGCCAGCAGCGTAGGAGGGAGGGCCTCCTACAATGAGCAGTTCTTC.

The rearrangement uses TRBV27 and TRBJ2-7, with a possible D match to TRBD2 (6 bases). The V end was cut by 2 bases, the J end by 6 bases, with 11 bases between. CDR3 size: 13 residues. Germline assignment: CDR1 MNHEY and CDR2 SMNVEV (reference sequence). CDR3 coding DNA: TGTGCCAGCAGTTTAGGGCCCGGGAGCGAGCAGTACTTC. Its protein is CASSLGPGSEQYF.

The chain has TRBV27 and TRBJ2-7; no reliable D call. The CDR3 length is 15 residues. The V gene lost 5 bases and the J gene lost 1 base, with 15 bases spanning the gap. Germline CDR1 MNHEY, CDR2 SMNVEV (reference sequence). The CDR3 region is CASSLSIGTSYEQYF. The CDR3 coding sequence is TGTGCCAGCAGTCTTTCCATCGGCACTTCCTACGAGCAGTACTTC.

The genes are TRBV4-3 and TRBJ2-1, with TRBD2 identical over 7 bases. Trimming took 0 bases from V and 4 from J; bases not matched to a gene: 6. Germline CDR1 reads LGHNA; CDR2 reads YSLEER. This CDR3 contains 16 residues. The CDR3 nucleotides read TGCGCCAGCAGCCAAGACCTGGGGGGGGGTTACAATGAGCAGTTCTTC. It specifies CASSQDLGGGYNEQFF.

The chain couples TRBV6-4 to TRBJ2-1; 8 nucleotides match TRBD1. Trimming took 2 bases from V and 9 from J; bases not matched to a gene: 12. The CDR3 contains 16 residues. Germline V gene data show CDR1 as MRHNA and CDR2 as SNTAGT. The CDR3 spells CASSDEETGEIGEQFF. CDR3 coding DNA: TGTGCCAGCAGTGACGAGGAGACAGGGGAAATCGGTGAGCAGTTCTTC.

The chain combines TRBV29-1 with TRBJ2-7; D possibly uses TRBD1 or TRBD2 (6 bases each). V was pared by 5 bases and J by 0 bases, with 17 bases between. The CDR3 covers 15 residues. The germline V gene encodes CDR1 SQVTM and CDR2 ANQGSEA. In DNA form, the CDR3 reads TGCAGCGTTACCTCCGGGGGCTCAAGCTCCTACGAGCAGTACTTC. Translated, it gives CSVTSGGSSSYEQYF.

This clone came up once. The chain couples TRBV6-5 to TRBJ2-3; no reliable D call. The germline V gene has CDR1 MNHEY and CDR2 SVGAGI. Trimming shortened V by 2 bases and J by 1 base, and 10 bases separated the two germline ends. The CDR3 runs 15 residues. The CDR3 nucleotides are TGTGCCAGCAGTTACGTATCTAGAGGCACAGATACGCAGTATTTT. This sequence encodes CASSYVSRGTDTQYF.

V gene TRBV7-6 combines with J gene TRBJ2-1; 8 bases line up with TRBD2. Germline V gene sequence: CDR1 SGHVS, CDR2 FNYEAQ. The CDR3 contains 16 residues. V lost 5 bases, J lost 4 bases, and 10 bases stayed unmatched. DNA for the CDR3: TGTGCCAGCAGCCCCACCCCAGCGGGGGCATACAATGAGCAGTTCTTC. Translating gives CASSPTPAGAYNEQFF.

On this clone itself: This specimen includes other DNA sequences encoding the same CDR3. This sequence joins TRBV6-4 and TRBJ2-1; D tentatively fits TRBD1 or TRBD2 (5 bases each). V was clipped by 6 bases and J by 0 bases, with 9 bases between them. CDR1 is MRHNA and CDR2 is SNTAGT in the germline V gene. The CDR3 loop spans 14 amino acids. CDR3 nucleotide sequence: TGTGCCAGCAGCGCTGGGGGCTCCTACAATGAGCAGTTCTTC. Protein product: CASSAGGSYNEQFF.

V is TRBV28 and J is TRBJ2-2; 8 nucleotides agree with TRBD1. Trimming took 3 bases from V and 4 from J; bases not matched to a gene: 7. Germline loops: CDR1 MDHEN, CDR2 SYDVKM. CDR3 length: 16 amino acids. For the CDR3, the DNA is TGTGCCAGCAGTTTTGGACAGGGCGCGTCCACCGGGGAGCTGTTTTTT. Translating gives CASSFGQGASTGELFF.

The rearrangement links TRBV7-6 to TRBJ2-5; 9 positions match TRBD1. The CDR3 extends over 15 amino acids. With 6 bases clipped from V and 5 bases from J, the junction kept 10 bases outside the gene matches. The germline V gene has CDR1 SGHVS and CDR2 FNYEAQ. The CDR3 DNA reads TGTGCCAGCAGACCCACCGGGACAGGGACGGAGACCCAGTACTTC. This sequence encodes CASRPTGTGTETQYF.

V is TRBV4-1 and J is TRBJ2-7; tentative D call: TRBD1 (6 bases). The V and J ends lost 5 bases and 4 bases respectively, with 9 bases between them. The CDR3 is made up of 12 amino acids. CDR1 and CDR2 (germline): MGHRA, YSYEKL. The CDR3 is CASSSQGYEQYF. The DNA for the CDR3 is TGCGCCAGCAGCTCCCAGGGGTACGAGCAGTACTTC.

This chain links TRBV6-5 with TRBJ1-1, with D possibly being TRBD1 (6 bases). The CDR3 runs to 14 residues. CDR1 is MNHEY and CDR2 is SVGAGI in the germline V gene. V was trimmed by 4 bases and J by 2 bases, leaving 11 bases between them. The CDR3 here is CASSSGVGNTEAFF. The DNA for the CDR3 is TGTGCCAGCAGTTCAGGGGTCGGTAACACTGAAGCTTTCTTT.

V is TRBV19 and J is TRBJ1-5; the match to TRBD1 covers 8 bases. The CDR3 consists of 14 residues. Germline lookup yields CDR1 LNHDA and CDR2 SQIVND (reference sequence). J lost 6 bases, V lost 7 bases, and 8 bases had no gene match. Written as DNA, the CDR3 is TGTGCCAGTACTCAAACAGGGGGGGGTCAGCCCCAGCATTTT. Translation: CASTQTGGGQPQHF.